The entry below describes one TCR beta chain. This table comes from immunoSEQ multiplex PCR, and its TCRdb copy is limited to in-frame clones, with some not included. In the table there are 130,000 to 150,000 clones, approximately 92% of which are singletons. These data belong to a study of cytomegalovirus exposure and HLA in healthy donors. Germline CDR1 and CDR2: SGHTA and FQGNSA. Trimming took 3 bases from V and 9 from J; bases not matched to a gene: 7. The CDR3 extends over 15 amino acids. The sample consisted of PBMCs. The V and J genes are TRBV7-2 and TRBJ1-6; 8 positions agree with TRBD1. The sequence came from a woman aged 18-29 years in good health and CMV-seropositive. This chain's CDR3 is CASSFRGREGSPLHF. Written as DNA, the CDR3 is TGTGCCAGCAGCTTCAGGGGGCGAGAAGGTTCACCCCTCCACTTT.